This is a list of T cell receptor beta chains from one sample in a study of PD-1 blockade in classical Hodgkin lymphoma. Only in-frame clones appear in the TCRdb table, and some are missing; sequencing was by immunoSEQ multiplex PCR. This table holds around 20,000 clones, 60% to 80% found once. The sequencing used peripheral blood mononuclear cells (PBMCs), collected before the fourth cycle of nivolumab. Receptors originate from a human donor with classical Hodgkin lymphoma. Each CDR3 is given with its conserved first and last residue. D genes are given only for firm matches. Size values are once, few and many counts, or a class for expanded clones, and some rows have none.

abundance	v_gene	j_gene	d_gene	CDR3aa	CDR3nt
NA	TRBV5-8	TRBJ1-5	NA	CASSLWDNQPQHF	TGTGCCAGCAGCCTGTGGGACAATCAGCCCCAGCATTTT
few	TRBV28	TRBJ1-1	NA	CASSLLPGRAEAFF	TGTGCCAGCAGTTTATTACCAGGGAGGGCTGAAGCTTTCTTT
NA	TRBV2	TRBJ1-2	NA	CASSEFGGLDGYTF	TGTGCCAGCAGTGAATTCGGGGGATTAGATGGCTACACCTTC
NA	TRBV2	TRBJ2-1	TRBD2	CASSVLAGGLSEQFF	TGTGCCAGCAGTGTACTAGCGGGAGGGCTTAGTGAGCAGTTCTTC
once	TRBV5-4	TRBJ2-7	NA	CASSSGLSYEQYF	TGTGCCAGCAGCTCGGGACTCTCCTACGAGCAGTACTTC
NA	TRBV11-1	TRBJ2-5	NA	CASSDGPRETQYF	TGTGCCAGCAGCGACGGGCCTCGGGAGACCCAGTACTTC
NA	TRBV6-5	TRBJ1-6	TRBD1	CASRPSGTDNSPLHF	TGTGCCAGCAGACCCTCCGGGACAGATAATTCACCCCTCCACTTT
NA	TRBV7-3	TRBJ2-3	NA	CASSVSGTSTDTQYF	TGTGCCAGCAGTGTGTCGGGGACTAGCACAGATACGCAGTATTTT
NA	TRBV28	TRBJ2-7	NA	CASSLSSGVLSEQYF	TGTGCCAGCAGTTTATCTTCGGGAGTTTTAAGCGAGCAGTACTTC
NA	TRBV30	TRBJ1-2	NA	CAWSLGRIYGYTF	TGTGCCTGGAGTTTGGGGCGGATCTATGGCTACACCTTC
few	TRBV27	TRBJ1-5	NA	CASRSAGSNQPQHF	TGTGCCAGCAGGTCGGCCGGTTCCAATCAGCCCCAGCATTTT
NA	TRBV4-3	TRBJ2-7	TRBD2	CASSQYLSEGGTYEQYF	TGCGCCAGCAGCCAGTATTTGAGCGAGGGAGGGACCTACGAGCAGTACTTC
NA	TRBV27	TRBJ2-3	NA	CASTSTDTQYF	TGTGCCAGCACCTCCACAGATACGCAGTATTTT
NA	TRBV7-2	TRBJ1-1	NA	CASSRKLEGPEAFF	TGTGCCAGCAGCCGAAAGTTGGAGGGGCCTGAAGCTTTCTTT
NA	TRBV7-9	TRBJ1-1	NA	CASSLGGVGLNTEAFF	TGTGCCAGCAGCTTAGGAGGGGTGGGACTGAACACTGAAGCTTTCTTT
once	TRBV6-6	TRBJ1-1	TRBD1	CASSPGTGATEAFF	TGTGCCAGCAGTCCCGGGACAGGGGCCACTGAAGCTTTCTTT
NA	TRBV2	TRBJ2-3	TRBD2	CASSVLSGATDTQYF	TGTGCCAGCAGTGTACTTAGCGGGGCCACAGATACGCAGTATTTT
few	TRBV7-3	TRBJ2-2	NA	CASSPRVAGELFF	TGTGCCAGCAGCCCTCGGGTCGCCGGGGAGCTGTTTTTT
NA	TRBV7-9	TRBJ2-7	NA	CASSPEGLHYEQYF	TGTGCCAGCAGCCCAGAGGGACTGCACTACGAGCAGTACTTC
NA	TRBV5-1	TRBJ2-7	NA	CASSFGGTTSYEQYF	TGCGCCAGCAGCTTTGGAGGGACCACGTCCTACGAGCAGTACTTC
NA	TRBV7-9	TRBJ2-5	NA	CASSHSAAQETQYF	TGTGCCAGCAGTCATTCAGCGGCTCAAGAGACCCAGTACTTC
NA	TRBV27	TRBJ1-1	NA	CASSERNTEAFF	TGTGCCAGCAGTGAAAGGAACACTGAAGCTTTCTTT
NA	TRBV28	TRBJ1-1	NA	CASGMAIGGTEAFF	TGTGCCAGCGGCATGGCGATCGGGGGCACTGAAGCTTTCTTT